The 3 T cell receptor beta chains given below trace back to one sample, sequenced in a study of T cells in Graves' hyperthyroidism and ophthalmopathy. What was amplified from RNA transcripts were TCR beta CDR3 regions. The primer set for the first-round RT-PCR of the TCR CDR3 was HTBI. TCRdb reprocessed the multiplex PCR reads with MiXCR, giving one entry per CDR3 protein. The sample records hundreds of thousands of distinct CDR3 sequences, about 18% being singletons. The sequenced sample consisted of blood. The receptors come from a woman younger than 30 with Graves' hyperthyroidism.

Turning to this clonotype: The junction does not match germline at one end; this may be a read error. The genes are TRBV6-1 and TRBJ1-1; 9 bases line up with TRBD1. The CDR3 is 15 residues long. Looked up from germline, CDR1 is MNHNS and CDR2 is SASEGT. The CDR3 here is CVSAASWDRVFEAFF. The CDR3 nucleotides are TGTGTCAGCGCCGCAAGTTGGGACAGGGTCTTTGAAGCTTTCTTC.

This clonotype was picked up many times. The rearrangement uses TRBV7-2 and TRBJ1-2; no reliable D call. V lost 1 base and J lost 4, with 10 bases in between. The germline gives CDR1 SGHTA, CDR2 FQGNSA. The CDR3 is 14 residues long. Written as DNA, the CDR3 is TGTGCCAGCAGCTTAGTCGTAGGCAGCTATGGCTACACCTTC. Translation gives CASSLVVGSYGYTF. Drawing the rest from reference TRBV7-2 and TRBJ1-2, the complete variable domain is GAGVSQSPSNKVTEKGKDVELRCDPISGHTALYWYRQSLGQGLEFLIYFQGNSAPDKSGLPSDRFSAERTGGSVSTLTIQRTQQEDSAVYLCASSLVVGSYGYTFGSGTRLTVV.

This clonotype was detected many times. V gene TRBV29-1 combines with J gene TRBJ2-5, with TRBD2 as a possible D gene (5 bases). Germline assignment: CDR1 SQVTM and CDR2 ANQGSEA. This CDR3 region has 13 residues. Trimming cost V 6 bases and J 3 bases, with 14 bases left between them. CDR3 residues: CSVGGRIEETQYF. The DNA of the CDR3 is TGCAGCGTCGGCGGGCGAATAGAAGAGACCCAGTACTTC.